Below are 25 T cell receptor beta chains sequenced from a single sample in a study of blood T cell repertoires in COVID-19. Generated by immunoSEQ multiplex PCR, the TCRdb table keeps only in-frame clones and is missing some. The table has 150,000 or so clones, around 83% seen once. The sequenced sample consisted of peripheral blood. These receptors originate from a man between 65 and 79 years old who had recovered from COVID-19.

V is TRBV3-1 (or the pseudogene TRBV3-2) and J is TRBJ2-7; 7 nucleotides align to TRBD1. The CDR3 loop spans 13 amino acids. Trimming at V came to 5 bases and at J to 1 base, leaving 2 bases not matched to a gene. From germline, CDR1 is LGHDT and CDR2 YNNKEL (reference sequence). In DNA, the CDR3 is TGTGCCAGCAGCTTGGGACAGTCCTACGAGCAGTACTTC. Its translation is CASSLGQSYEQYF.

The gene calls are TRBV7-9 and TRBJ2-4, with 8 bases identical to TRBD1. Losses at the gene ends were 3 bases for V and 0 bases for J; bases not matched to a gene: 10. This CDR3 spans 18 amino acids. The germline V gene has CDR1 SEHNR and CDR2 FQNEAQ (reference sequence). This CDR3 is CASSFQGAAHLAKNIQYF. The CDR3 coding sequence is TGTGCCAGCAGCTTCCAGGGGGCGGCTCACTTAGCCAAAAACATTCAGTACTTC.

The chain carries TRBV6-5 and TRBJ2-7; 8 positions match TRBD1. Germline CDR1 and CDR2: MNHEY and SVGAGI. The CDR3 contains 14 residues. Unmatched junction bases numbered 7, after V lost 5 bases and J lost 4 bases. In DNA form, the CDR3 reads TGTGCCAGCAGTAACGGACAGGGTGTTTACGAGCAGTACTTC. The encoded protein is CASSNGQGVYEQYF.

The CDR3 is CASSVAPSGEQYF. The CDR3 nucleotides read TGTGCCAGCAGCGTAGCGCCTAGTGGGGAGCAGTACTTC. The rearrangement joins TRBV9 to TRBJ2-7; D not resolved. Trimming removed 0 bases from V and 7 bases from J, with 11 bases in between. The CDR3 totals 13 residues. Germline V gives CDR1 SGDLS, CDR2 YYNGEE. The variable domain in full, with the rest retrieved from reference TRBV9 and TRBJ2-7, is DSGVTQTPKHLITATGQRVTLRCSPRSGDLSVYWYQQSLDQGLQFLIQYYNGEERAKGNILERFSAQQFPDLHSELNLSSLELGDSALYFCASSVAPSGEQYFGPGTRLTVT.

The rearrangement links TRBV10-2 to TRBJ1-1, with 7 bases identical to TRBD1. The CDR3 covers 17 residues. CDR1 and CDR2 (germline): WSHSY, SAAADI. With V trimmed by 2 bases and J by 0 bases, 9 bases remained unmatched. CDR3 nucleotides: TGCGCCAGCAGTGAGCGACAGGGTAGTTTCATGAACACTGAAGCTTTCTTT. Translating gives CASSERQGSFMNTEAFF.

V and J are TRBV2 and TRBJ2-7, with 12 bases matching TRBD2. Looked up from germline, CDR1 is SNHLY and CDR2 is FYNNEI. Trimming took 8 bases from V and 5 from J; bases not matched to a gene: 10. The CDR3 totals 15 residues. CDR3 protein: CASAWVLAGGNEQYF. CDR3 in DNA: TGTGCCAGCGCGTGGGTACTAGCGGGAGGTAACGAGCAGTACTTC.

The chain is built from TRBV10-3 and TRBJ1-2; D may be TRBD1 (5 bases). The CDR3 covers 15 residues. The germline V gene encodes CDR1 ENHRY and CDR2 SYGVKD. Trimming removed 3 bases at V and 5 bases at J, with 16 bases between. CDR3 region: CAISDEGRGGYGYTF. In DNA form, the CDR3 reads TGTGCCATCAGTGACGAGGGAAGGGGAGGGTATGGCTACACCTTC.

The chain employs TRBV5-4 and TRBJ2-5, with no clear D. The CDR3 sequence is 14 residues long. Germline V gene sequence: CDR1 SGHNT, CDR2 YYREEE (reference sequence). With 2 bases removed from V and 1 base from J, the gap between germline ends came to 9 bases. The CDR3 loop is CASSFRAPQETQYF. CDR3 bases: TGTGCCAGCAGCTTTAGAGCTCCCCAAGAGACCCAGTACTTC.

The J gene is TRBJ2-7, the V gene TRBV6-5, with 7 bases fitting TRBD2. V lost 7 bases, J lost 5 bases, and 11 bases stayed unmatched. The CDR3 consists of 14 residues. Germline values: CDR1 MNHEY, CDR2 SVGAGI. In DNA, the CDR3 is TGTGCCAGCACCCAGGGAGGGGAAGGGCACGAGCAGTACTTC. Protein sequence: CASTQGGEGHEQYF.

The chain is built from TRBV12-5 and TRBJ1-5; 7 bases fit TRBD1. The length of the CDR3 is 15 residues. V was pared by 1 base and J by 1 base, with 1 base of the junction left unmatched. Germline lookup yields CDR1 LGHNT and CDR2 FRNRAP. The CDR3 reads CASGLGQGSNQPQHF. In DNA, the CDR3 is TGTGCTAGTGGTTTGGGACAGGGAAGCAATCAGCCCCAGCATTTT. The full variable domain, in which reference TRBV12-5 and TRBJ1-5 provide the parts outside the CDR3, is DARVTQTPRHKVTEMGQEVTMRCQPILGHNTVFWYRQTMMQGLELLAYFRNRAPLDDSGMPKDRFSAEMPDATLATLKIQPSEPRDSAVYFCASGLGQGSNQPQHFGDGTRLSIL.

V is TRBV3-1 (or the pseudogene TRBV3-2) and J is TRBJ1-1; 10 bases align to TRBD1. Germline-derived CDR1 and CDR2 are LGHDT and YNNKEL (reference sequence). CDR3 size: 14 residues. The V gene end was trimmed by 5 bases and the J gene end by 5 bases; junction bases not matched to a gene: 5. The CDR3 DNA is TGTGCCAGCAGCTCCCGGACAGGGGGGACTGAAGCTTTCTTT. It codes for CASSSRTGGTEAFF.

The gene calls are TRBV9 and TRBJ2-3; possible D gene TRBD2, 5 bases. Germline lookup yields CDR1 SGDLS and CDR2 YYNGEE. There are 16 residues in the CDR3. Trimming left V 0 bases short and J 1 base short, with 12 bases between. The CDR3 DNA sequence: TGTGCCAGCAGCGTAGCTTGGGCCGGGGGCACAGATACGCAGTATTTT. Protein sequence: CASSVAWAGGTDTQYF. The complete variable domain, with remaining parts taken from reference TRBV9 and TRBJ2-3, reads DSGVTQTPKHLITATGQRVTLRCSPRSGDLSVYWYQQSLDQGLQFLIQYYNGEERAKGNILERFSAQQFPDLHSELNLSSLELGDSALYFCASSVAWAGGTDTQYFGPGTRLTVL.

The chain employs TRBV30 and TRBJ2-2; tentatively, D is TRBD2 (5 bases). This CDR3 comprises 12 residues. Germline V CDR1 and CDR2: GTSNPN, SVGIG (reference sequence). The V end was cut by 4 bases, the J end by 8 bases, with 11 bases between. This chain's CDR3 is CAWNVGGGELFF. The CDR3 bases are TGTGCCTGGAATGTAGGCGGGGGGGAGCTGTTTTTT. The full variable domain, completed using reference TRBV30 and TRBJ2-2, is SQTIHQWPATLVQPVGSPLSLECTVEGTSNPNLYWYRQAAGRGLQLLFYSVGIGQISSEVPQNLSASRPQDRQFILSSKKLLLSDSGFYLCAWNVGGGELFFGEGSRLTVL.

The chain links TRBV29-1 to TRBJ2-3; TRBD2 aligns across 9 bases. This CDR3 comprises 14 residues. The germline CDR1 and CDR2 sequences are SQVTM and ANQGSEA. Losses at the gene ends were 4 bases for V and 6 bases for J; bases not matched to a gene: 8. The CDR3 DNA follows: TGCAGCGTTGTCCAGGCGGGAGGGGTGGATACGCAGTATTTT. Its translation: CSVVQAGGVDTQYF.

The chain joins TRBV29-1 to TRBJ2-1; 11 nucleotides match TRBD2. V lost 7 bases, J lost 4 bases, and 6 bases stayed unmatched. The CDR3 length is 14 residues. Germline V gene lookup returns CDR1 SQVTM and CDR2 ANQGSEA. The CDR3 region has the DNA TGCAGCGCAACTACTAGCGGGGGTTACAATGAGCAGTTCTTC. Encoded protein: CSATTSGGYNEQFF.

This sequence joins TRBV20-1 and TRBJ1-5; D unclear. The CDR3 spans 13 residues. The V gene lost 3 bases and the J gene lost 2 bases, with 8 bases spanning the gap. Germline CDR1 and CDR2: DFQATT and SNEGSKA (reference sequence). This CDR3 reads CSASPGGNQPQHF. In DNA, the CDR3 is TGCAGTGCTAGTCCGGGAGGCAATCAGCCCCAGCATTTT.

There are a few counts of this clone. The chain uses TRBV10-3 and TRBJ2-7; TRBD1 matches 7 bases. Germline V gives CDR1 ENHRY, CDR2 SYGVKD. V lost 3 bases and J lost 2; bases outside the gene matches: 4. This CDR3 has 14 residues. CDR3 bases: TGTGCCATCAGTGACGGCAGGGGGACCTACGAGCAGTACTTC. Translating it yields CAISDGRGTYEQYF.

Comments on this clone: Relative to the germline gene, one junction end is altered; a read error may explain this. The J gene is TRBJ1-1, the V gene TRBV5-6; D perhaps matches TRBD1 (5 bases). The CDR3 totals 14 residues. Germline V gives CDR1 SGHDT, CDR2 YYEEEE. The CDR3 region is CASSLGGLNTEAFF. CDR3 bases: TGTGCCAGCAGTTTGGGGGGACTCAACACTGAAGCTTTCTTT.

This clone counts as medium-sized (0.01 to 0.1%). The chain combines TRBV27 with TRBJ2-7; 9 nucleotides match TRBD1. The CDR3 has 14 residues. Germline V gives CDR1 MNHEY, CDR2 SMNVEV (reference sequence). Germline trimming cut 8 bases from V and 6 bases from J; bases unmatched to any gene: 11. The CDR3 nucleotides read TGTGCCAGCGCTGACGGGACAGGGATGCTCGAGCAGTACTTC. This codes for CASADGTGMLEQYF.

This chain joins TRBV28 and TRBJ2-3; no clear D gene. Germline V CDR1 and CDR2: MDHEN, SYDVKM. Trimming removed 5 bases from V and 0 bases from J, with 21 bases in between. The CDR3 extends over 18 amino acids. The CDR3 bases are TGTGCCAGCAGTCTAACCCCCGGTGGAGCAGCAAGCACAGATACGCAGTATTTT. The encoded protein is CASSLTPGGAASTDTQYF.

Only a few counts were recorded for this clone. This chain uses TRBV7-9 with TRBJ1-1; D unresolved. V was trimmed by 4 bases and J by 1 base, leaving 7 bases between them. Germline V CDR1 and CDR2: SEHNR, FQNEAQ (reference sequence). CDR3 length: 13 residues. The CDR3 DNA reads TGTGCCAGCAGCTCCTCAGGGAACACTGAAGCTTTCTTT. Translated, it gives CASSSSGNTEAFF.

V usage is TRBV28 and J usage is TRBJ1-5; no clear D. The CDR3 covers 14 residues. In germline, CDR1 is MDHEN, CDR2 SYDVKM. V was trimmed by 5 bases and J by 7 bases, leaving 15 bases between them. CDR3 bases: TGTGCCAGCAGTACGACCCAAGTCAGGCAGCCCCAGCATTTT. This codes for CASSTTQVRQPQHF.

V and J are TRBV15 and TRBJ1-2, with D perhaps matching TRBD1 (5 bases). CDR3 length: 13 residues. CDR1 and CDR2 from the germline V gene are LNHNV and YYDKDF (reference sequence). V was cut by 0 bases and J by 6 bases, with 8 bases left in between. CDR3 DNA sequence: TGTGCCACCAGCAGAGATGAAGGGGATGGCTACACCTTC. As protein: CATSRDEGDGYTF.

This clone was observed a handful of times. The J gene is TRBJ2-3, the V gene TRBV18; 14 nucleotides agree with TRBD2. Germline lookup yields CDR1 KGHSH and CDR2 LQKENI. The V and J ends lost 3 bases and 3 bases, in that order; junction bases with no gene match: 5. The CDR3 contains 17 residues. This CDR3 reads CASSPGLAGVITDTQYF. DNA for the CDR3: TGTGCCAGCTCACCGGGACTAGCGGGAGTTATTACAGATACGCAGTATTTT.

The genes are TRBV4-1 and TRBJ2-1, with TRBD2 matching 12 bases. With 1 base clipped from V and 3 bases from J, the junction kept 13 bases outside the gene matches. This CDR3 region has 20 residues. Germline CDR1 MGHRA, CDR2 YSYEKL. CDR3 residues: CASSQGLLAGGPLVYNEQFF. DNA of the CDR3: TGCGCCAGCAGCCAAGGGCTCCTAGCGGGAGGGCCCCTGGTCTACAATGAGCAGTTCTTC.